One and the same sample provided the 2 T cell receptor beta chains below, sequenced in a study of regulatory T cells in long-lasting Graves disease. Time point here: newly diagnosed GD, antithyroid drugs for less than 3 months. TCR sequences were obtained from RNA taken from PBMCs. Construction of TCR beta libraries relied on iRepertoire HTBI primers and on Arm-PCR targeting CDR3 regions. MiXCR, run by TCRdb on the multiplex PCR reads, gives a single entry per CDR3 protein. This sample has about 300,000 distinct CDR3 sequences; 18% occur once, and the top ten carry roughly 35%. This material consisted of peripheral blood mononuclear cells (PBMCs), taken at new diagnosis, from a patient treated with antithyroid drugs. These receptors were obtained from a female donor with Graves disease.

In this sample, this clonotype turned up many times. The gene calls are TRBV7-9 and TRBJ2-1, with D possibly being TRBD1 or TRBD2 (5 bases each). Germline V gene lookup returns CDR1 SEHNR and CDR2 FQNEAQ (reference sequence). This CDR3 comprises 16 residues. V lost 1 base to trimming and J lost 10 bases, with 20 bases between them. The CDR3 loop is CASSLGLRGSEEEQFF. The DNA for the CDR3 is TGTGCCAGCAGCTTAGGGCTCCGGGGCTCCGAGGAGGAGCAGTTCTTC.

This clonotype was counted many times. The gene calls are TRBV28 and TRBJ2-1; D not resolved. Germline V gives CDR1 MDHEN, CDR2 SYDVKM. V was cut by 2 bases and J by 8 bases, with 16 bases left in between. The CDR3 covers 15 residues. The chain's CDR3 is CASSLLPLSGDEQFF. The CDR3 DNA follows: TGTGCCAGCAGTTTACTACCTTTATCGGGCGATGAGCAGTTCTTC.